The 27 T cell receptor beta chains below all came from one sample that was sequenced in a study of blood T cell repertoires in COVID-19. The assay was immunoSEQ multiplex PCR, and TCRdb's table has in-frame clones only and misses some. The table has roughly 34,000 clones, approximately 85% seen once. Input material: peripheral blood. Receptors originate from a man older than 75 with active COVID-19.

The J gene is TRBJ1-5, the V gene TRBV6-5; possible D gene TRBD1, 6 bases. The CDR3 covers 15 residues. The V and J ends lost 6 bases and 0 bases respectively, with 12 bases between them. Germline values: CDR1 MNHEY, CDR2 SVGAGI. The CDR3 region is CASSRTVNSNQPQHF. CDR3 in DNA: TGTGCCAGCAGCCGGACAGTGAATAGCAATCAGCCCCAGCATTTT.

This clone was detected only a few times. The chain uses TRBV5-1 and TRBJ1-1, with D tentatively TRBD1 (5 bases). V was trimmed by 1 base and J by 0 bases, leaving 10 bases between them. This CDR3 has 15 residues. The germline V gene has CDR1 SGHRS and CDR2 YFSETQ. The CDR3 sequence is CASSLLAGLNTEAFF. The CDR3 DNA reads TGCGCCAGCAGCTTGTTGGCGGGACTGAACACTGAAGCTTTCTTT.

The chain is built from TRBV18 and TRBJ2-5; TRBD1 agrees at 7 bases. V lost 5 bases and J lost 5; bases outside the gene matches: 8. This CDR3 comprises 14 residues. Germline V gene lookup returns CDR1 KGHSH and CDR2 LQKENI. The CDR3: CASSSTGAGETQYF. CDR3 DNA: TGTGCCAGCTCAAGCACAGGGGCTGGCGAGACCCAGTACTTC. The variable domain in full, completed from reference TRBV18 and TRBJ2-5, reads NAGVMQNPRHLVRRRGQEARLRCSPMKGHSHVYWYRQLPEEGLKFMVYLQKENIIDESGMPKERFSAEFPKEGPSILRIQQVVRGDSAAYFCASSSTGAGETQYFGPGTRLLVL.

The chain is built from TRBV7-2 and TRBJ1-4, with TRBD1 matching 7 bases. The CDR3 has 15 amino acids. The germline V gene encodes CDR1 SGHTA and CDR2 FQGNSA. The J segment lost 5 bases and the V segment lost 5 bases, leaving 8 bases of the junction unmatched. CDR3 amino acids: CASSIGATGNEKLFF. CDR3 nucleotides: TGTGCCAGCAGCATAGGGGCGACAGGGAATGAAAAACTGTTTTTT.

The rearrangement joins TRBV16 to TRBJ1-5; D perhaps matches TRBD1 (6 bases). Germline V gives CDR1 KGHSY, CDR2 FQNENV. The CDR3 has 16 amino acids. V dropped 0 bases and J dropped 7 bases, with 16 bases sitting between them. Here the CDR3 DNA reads TGTGCCAGCAGCCAATCAGCAGGGGTCGTTGGGCAGCCCCAGCATTTT. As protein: CASSQSAGVVGQPQHF.

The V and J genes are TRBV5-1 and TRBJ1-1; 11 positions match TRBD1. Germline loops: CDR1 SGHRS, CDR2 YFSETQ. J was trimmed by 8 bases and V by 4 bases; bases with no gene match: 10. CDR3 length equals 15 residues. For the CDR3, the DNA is TGCGCCAGCAGCCCCTATATTGGACAGGGGGCGGAAGCTTTCTTT. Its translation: CASSPYIGQGAEAFF.

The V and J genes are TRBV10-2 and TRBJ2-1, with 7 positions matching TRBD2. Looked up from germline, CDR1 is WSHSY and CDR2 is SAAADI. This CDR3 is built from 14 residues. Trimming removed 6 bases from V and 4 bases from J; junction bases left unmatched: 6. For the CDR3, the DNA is TGCGCCAGCAGCCAGAACGGGGGGTACAATGAGCAGTTCTTC. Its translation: CASSQNGGYNEQFF.

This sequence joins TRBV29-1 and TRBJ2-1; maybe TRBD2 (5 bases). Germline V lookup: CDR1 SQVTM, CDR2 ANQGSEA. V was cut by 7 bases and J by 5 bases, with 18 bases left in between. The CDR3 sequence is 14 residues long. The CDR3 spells CSGSAAGVHNEQFF. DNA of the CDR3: TGCAGCGGTAGTGCAGCCGGGGTACACAATGAGCAGTTCTTC.

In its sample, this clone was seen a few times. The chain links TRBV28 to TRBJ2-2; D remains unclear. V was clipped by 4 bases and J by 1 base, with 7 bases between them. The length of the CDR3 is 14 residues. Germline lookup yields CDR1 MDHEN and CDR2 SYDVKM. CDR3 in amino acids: CASSSHLNTGELFF. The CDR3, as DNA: TGTGCCAGCAGTTCTCACTTGAACACCGGGGAGCTGTTTTTT.

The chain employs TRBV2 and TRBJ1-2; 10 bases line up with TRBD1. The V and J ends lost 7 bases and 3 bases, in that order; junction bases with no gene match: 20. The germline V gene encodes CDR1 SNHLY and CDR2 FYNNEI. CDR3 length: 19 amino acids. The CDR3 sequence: CASNPGQGIRGKGDYGYTF. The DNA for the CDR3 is TGTGCCAGCAACCCGGGACAGGGGATAAGGGGTAAAGGTGACTATGGCTACACCTTC.

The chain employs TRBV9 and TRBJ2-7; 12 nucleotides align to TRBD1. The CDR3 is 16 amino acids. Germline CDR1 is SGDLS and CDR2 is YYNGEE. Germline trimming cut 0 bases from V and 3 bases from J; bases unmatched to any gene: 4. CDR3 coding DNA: TGTGCCAGCAGCGTAGGAGGGACAGGGGGCTTCTACGAGCAGTACTTC. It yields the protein CASSVGGTGGFYEQYF.

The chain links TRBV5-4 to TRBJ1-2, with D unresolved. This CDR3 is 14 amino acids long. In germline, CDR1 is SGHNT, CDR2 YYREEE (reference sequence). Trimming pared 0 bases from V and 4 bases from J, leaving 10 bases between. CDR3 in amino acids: CASSLDQAFYGYTF. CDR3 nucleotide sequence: TGTGCCAGCAGCTTGGACCAGGCGTTCTATGGCTACACCTTC.

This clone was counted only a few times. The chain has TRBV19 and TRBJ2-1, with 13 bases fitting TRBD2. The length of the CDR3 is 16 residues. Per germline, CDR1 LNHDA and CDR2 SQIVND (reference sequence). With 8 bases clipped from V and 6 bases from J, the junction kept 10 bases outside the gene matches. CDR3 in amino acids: CASCPTSGGVGNEQFF. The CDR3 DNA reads TGTGCCAGTTGCCCCACTAGCGGGGGGGTGGGCAATGAGCAGTTCTTC.

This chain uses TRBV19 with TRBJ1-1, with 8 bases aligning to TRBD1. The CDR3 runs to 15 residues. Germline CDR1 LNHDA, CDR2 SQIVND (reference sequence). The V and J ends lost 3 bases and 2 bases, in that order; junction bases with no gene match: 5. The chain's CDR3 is CASSIQGALNTEAFF. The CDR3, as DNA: TGTGCCAGTAGTATCCAGGGGGCGCTCAACACTGAAGCTTTCTTT.

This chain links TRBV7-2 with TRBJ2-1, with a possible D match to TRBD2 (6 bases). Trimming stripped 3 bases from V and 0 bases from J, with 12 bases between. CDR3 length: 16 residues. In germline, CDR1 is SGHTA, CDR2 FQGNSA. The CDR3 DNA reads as TGTGCCAGCAGCTTGGGGGACTGGAGCTCCTACAATGAGCAGTTCTTC. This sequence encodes CASSLGDWSSYNEQFF.

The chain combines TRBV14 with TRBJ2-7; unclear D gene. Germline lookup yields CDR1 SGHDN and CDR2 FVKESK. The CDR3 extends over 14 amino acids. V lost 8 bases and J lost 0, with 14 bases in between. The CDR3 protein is CASEVALSSYEQYF. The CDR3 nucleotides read TGTGCCAGCGAGGTGGCGTTAAGCTCCTACGAGCAGTACTTC.

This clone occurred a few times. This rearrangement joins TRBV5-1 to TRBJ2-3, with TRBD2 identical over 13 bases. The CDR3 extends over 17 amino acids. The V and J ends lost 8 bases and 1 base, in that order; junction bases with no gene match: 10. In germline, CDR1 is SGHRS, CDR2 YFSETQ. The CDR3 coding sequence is TGCGCCAGTTCCGGGACTAGCGGGGACCCACGCACAGATACGCAGTATTTT. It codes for CASSGTSGDPRTDTQYF.

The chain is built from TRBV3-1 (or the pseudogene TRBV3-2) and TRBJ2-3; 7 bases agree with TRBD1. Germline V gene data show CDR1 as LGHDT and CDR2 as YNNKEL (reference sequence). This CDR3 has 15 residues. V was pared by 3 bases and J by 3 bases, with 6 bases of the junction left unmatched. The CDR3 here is CASSHRQGRTDTQYF. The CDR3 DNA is TGTGCCAGCAGCCACAGACAGGGTAGGACAGATACGCAGTATTTT.

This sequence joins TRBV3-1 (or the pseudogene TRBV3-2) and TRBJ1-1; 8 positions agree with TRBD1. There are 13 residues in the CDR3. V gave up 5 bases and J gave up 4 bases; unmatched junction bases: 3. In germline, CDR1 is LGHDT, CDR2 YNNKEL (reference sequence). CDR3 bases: TGTGCCAGCAGCGTGGACAGGGCCACTGAAGCTTTCTTT. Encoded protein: CASSVDRATEAFF.

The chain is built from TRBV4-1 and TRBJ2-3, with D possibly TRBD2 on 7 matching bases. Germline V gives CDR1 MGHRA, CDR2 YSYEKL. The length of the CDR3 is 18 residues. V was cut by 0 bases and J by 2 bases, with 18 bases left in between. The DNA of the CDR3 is TGCGCCAGCAGCCAAGATAGGTTCGGGGGGCGCGACACAGATACGCAGTATTTT. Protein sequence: CASSQDRFGGRDTDTQYF.

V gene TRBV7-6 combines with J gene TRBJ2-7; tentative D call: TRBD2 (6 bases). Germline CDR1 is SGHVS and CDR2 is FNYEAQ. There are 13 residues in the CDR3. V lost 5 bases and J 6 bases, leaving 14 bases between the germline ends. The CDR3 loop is CASSPLLASEQYF. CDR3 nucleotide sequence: TGTGCCAGCAGCCCCCTTCTAGCGTCCGAGCAGTACTTC.

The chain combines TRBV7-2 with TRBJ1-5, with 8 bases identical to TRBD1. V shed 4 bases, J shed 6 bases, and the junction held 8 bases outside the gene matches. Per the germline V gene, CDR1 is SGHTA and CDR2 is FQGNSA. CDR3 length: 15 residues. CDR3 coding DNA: TGTGCCAGCAGCTCGGACAGGGCGGTGGGTCAGCCCCAGCATTTT. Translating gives CASSSDRAVGQPQHF.

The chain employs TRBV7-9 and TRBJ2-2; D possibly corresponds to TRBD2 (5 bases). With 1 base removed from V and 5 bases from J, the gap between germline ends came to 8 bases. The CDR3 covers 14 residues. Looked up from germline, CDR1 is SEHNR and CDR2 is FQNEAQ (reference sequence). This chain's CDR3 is CASSLVALTGELFF. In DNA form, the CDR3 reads TGTGCCAGCAGCTTAGTAGCGTTGACCGGGGAGCTGTTTTTT.

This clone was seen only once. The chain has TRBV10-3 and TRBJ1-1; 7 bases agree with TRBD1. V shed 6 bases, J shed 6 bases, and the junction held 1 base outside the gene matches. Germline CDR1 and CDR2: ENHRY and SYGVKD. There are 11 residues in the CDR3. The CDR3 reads CAIRGGSEAFF. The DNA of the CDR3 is TGTGCCATCAGAGGGGGCTCTGAAGCTTTCTTT.

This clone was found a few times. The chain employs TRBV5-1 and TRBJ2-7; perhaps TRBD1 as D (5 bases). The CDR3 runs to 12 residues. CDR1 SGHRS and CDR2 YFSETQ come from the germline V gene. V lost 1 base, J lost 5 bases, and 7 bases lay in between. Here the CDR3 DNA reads TGCGCCAGCAGCTTGAAGGGGAACGAGCAGTACTTC. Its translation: CASSLKGNEQYF.

CDR3 in amino acids: CASSYSGTGVTGELFF. CDR3 bases: TGCGCCAGCAGCTATTCCGGGACAGGGGTCACCGGGGAGCTGTTTTTT. This sequence joins TRBV5-1 and TRBJ2-2; 10 positions agree with TRBD1. The V gene's germline CDR1 is SGHRS and CDR2 YFSETQ. V trimming: 3 bases; J trimming: 4 bases; junction bases outside the gene matches: 6. The CDR3 consists of 16 residues.

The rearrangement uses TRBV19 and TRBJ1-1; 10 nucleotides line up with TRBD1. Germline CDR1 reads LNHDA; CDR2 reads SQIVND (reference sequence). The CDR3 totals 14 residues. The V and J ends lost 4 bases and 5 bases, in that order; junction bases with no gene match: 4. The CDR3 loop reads CASSRDRGGTEAFF. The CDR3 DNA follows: TGTGCCAGTAGTAGGGACAGGGGTGGGACTGAAGCTTTCTTT.